Listed here are 18 T cell receptor beta chains from one sample, sequenced in a study of tumor-infiltrating lymphocytes in primary liver carcinoma. A constant-region primer primed TCR beta cDNA synthesis from 500 ng of total RNA. Three nested multiplex PCR rounds, a slightly modified ARM-PCR method, built the TCR beta libraries. Running around 9 cycles apiece, the first two PCR rounds relied on TRBV1-TRBV30 forward primers together with a C-beta reverse primer. One entry per CDR3 protein, called by TCRdb with MiXCR from the multiplex PCR reads. The data hold about 320,000 distinct CDR3 sequences, with over 55% observed a single time. Germline DNA was also extracted, and blood RNA was taken from unsorted whole blood. The sequencing input was peripheral blood. The receptor source for this set is a middle-aged man with primary liver carcinoma and hepatitis B virus infection.

Notes on this clonotype: A read error may explain this, as a much larger clone is one base away. The chain recombines TRBV14 with TRBJ2-3; 8 nucleotides match TRBD1. This CDR3 has 14 residues. V lost 4 bases to trimming and J lost 4 bases; unmatched junction nucleotides: 4. Germline V gene lookup returns CDR1 SGHDN and CDR2 FVKESK. The CDR3 spells CASSPWTGSDTQYF. DNA for the CDR3: TGTGCCAGCAGCCCCTGGACAGGGTCAGATACGCAGTATTTT.

For this clonotype: Being one base from a much bigger clone, this may be a read error. The CDR3 loop is CASSYSTSSRVEQFF. The CDR3 DNA reads as TGTGCCAGCAGTTACTCGACTAGCAGTCGGGTTGAGCAGTTCTTC. The chain has TRBV6-2 or TRBV6-3 and TRBJ2-1; 7 bases align to TRBD2. Losses at the gene ends were 0 bases for V and 9 bases for J; bases not matched to a gene: 8. Per the germline V gene, CDR1 is MNHEY and CDR2 is SVGEGT. This CDR3 is 15 amino acids long.

The V and J genes are TRBV30 and TRBJ2-5; D is perhaps TRBD1 (6 bases). The ends were cut back, 8 bases at V and 4 bases at J, with 14 bases in the middle. Germline CDR1 is GTSNPN and CDR2 is SVGIG (reference sequence). The CDR3 is 12 residues long. CDR3 bases: TGTGCCCGGGCCGACAGGAGAGAGACCCAGTACTTC. Its translation is CARADRRETQYF.

V and J are TRBV7-9 and TRBJ2-1; 8 bases match TRBD1. Germline V gene lookup returns CDR1 SEHNR and CDR2 FQNEAQ (reference sequence). The CDR3 consists of 16 residues. Trimming took 4 bases from V and 13 from J; bases not matched to a gene: 18. The CDR3 DNA reads TGTGCCAGCAGCTCCGACCAACAGGGGGAAGTGGAGACCCAGTTCTTC. Amino acid sequence: CASSSDQQGEVETQFF.

A note on this clonotype: The junction differs from germline at one of its ends, possibly a read error. The rearrangement uses TRBV29-1 and TRBJ2-5; no clear D. Germline V lookup: CDR1 SQVTM, CDR2 ANQGSEA. CDR3 size: 12 residues. The CDR3 loop reads CSIEEAGETQYF. Here the CDR3 DNA reads TGCAGCATTGAAGAGGCTGGAGAGACCCAGTACTTC.

Notes on this clonotype: A much larger clone is a single base away; this may be a read error. V usage is TRBV4-3 and J usage is TRBJ1-3; a weak D match, TRBD1 (5 bases). Germline CDR1 reads LGHNA; CDR2 reads YSLEER. The CDR3 has 20 residues. Trimming cost V 1 base and J 4 bases, with 26 bases left between them. The CDR3 DNA follows: TGCGCCAGCAGCCAAGGGGCACGACAGAGTTTAAGGAGTTCGGGAAACACCATATATTTT. Protein product: CASSQGARQSLRSSGNTIYF.

This sequence joins TRBV5-1 and TRBJ2-2; D not certain. There are 14 residues in the CDR3. With 6 bases removed from V and 0 bases from J, the gap between germline ends came to 9 bases. Germline values: CDR1 SGHRS, CDR2 YFSETQ. The CDR3 DNA reads TGCGCCAGCACCTTCCAGTCGAACACCGGGGAGCTGTTTTTT. This sequence encodes CASTFQSNTGELFF.

The chain's CDR3 is CASSSRPGTSGIGGELFF. The CDR3 DNA follows: TGTGCCAGCAGCTCCCGACCCGGGACTAGCGGGATAGGCGGGGAGCTGTTTTTT. This sequence joins TRBV13 and TRBJ2-2; 13 bases agree with TRBD2. This CDR3 comprises 18 residues. With V trimmed by 4 bases and J by 7 bases, 12 bases remained unmatched. Germline-derived CDR1 and CDR2 are PRHDT and FYEKMQ (reference sequence). The complete variable domain, with remaining parts taken from reference TRBV13 and TRBJ2-2, reads AAGVIQSPRHLIKEKRETATLKCYPIPRHDTVYWYQQGPGQDPQFLISFYEKMQSDKGSIPDRFSAQQFSDYHSELNMSSLELGDSALYFCASSSRPGTSGIGGELFFGEGSRLTVL.

With respect to this clonotype: Possible read error: a much larger clone is one base away. J is TRBJ2-2 and V is TRBV4-1, with 8 bases matching TRBD1. The V and J ends lost 0 bases and 4 bases, in that order; junction bases with no gene match: 7. Germline assignment: CDR1 MGHRA and CDR2 YSYEKL. This CDR3 comprises 17 residues. The DNA of the CDR3 is TGCGCCAGCAGCCAAGATCGCCAGGGGGCAAGCACCGGGGAGCTGTTTTTT. Its translation: CASSQDRQGASTGELFF.

This clonotype turned up a few times. CDR3 protein: CASSSTDRLQETQYF. The CDR3 DNA reads as TGTGCCAGCAGCTCAACGGACAGGCTACAAGAGACCCAGTACTTC. The chain combines TRBV7-9 with TRBJ2-5; 7 nucleotides align to TRBD1. This CDR3 is built from 15 residues. Trimming at V came to 4 bases and at J to 2 bases, leaving 7 bases not matched to a gene. Germline CDR1 is SEHNR and CDR2 is FQNEAQ (reference sequence).

Notes on this clonotype: It may be a read error: a sequence one base away is much more abundant. V gene TRBV29-1 combines with J gene TRBJ2-1; the D gene is possibly TRBD2 (7 bases). Germline assignment: CDR1 SQVTM and CDR2 ANQGSEA. The CDR3 is 12 residues long. V was clipped by 7 bases and J by 8 bases, with 15 bases between them. The CDR3 is CSGEQGGDEQFF. The CDR3 region has the DNA TGCAGCGGCGAACAGGGAGGGGATGAGCAGTTCTTC.

Concerning this clonotype itself: A junction end diverges from the germline sequence, so it may reflect a read error. This rearrangement joins TRBV6-5 to TRBJ2-1; D is unresolved. The germline V gene encodes CDR1 MNHEY and CDR2 SVGAGI. The CDR3 sequence is 13 residues long. The CDR3 coding sequence is TGTGACAGCAGTTATTCTGGGCCCGGCAAGCAGTTCTTC. Protein product: CDSSYSGPGKQFF.

The gene calls are TRBV5-1 and TRBJ2-2; maybe TRBD2 (6 bases). Trimming left V 5 bases short and J 4 bases short, with 9 bases between. The CDR3 runs to 13 residues. Germline V lookup: CDR1 SGHRS, CDR2 YFSETQ. For the CDR3, the DNA is TGCGCCAGCAGTAACGGGGGCACCGGGGAGCTGTTTTTT. Translating gives CASSNGGTGELFF.

Regarding this clonotype: At one of its ends the junction is not consistent with the germline gene, which may arise from a read error. DNA for the CDR3: TGTGCCAGCAGTTTTTCGGCGAACACTGAAGCTTCCTTT. The encoded protein is CASSFSANTEASF. The rearrangement links TRBV7-9 to TRBJ1-1; D is unresolved. Germline V gene data show CDR1 as SEHNR and CDR2 as FQNEAQ (reference sequence). This CDR3 has 13 residues.

With respect to this clonotype: One end of the junction fails to match germline, which may point to a read error. V usage is TRBV6-1 and J usage is TRBJ1-5; D is unclear. The CDR3 has 15 amino acids. Per the germline V gene, CDR1 is MNHNS and CDR2 is SASEGT. CDR3 residues: CASSEARRENQPQQF. Here the CDR3 DNA reads TGTGCCAGCAGTGAAGCTAGACGGGAAAATCAGCCCCAGCAATTT.

This clonotype showed up just a few times. The chain couples TRBV30 to TRBJ2-7; 7 positions agree with TRBD1. Looked up from germline, CDR1 is GTSNPN and CDR2 is SVGIG (reference sequence). The CDR3 extends over 12 amino acids. V dropped 6 bases and J dropped 5; count of bases not matched to a gene: 7. The CDR3, as DNA: TGTGCCTGTACAGGGGAAGTCGACGAGCAGTACTTC. Translation: CACTGEVDEQYF.

In the case of this clonotype: A single base separates this from a much larger clone, so it may be a read error. This sequence joins TRBV6-2 or TRBV6-3 and TRBJ2-1, with D perhaps TRBD1 or TRBD2 (5 bases each). The CDR3 length is 13 residues. The V and J ends lost 10 bases and 7 bases respectively, with 17 bases between them. Germline CDR1 is MNHEY and CDR2 is SVGEGT. As DNA, the CDR3 is TGTGCCACCGGGGACGCCCCCAGGAATGAGCAGTTCTTC. This sequence encodes CATGDAPRNEQFF.

This chain links TRBV20-1 with TRBJ2-7; 11 bases line up with TRBD2. The CDR3 has 15 amino acids. Germline V gives CDR1 DFQATT, CDR2 SNEGSKA (reference sequence). V lost 6 bases, J lost 7 bases, and 14 bases stayed unmatched. CDR3 sequence (DNA): TGCAGTGCAAACCGACTAGCGGGAAATAGGCTAGAGCAGTACTTC. Translation: CSANRLAGNRLEQYF.